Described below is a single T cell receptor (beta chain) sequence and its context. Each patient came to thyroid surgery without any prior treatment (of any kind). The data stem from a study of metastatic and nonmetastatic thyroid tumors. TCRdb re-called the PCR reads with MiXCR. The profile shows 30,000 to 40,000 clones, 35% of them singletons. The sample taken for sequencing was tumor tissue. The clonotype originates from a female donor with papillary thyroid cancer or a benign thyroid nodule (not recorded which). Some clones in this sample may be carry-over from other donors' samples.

CDR3 sequence reads: CASIDIRAGANVLTF. CDR3 coding DNA: TGTGCCAGCATTGATATCAGGGCTGGGGCCAACGTCCTGACTTTC. V is TRBV6-1 and J is TRBJ2-6; possible D gene TRBD1, 5 bases. The germline gives CDR1 MNHNS, CDR2 SASEGT. The CDR3 runs to 15 residues. Trimming left V 7 bases short and J 2 bases short, with 12 bases between.